This T cell receptor (beta chain) was found in a study of T-cell memory formation after mild COVID-19. About the research overall: TCR clusters were mostly confined to one donor each.

Sample barcodes and UMIs were carried by the TCR alpha and TCR beta cDNA libraries that 5'RACE generated with constant-segment primers. From the 5' RACE reads, TCRdb called clonotypes with MiXCR, one entry per CDR3 protein. The table has about 350,000 distinct CDR3 sequences, roughly 20% seen once. This clonotype was picked up a small number of times. Its antigen is not known. The V and J ends lost 4 bases and 2 bases respectively, with 11 bases between them. The CDR3 loop spans 14 amino acids. Germline values: CDR1 MNHEY, CDR2 SVGEGT. Notes on the study in general: SARS-CoV-2 specificity was not confirmed for second-wave clones peaking on day 37. Clones which contracted sat mainly in CM and EM if CD4+, and in EMRA if CD8+.

The receptor's source is a man aged 18 to 29 who had mild COVID-19 (a few samples of this study predate the infection). Cell type and time point are not known. The sequenced sample consisted of PBMCs or a T cell subset sorted from them (not recorded which). The chain uses TRBV6-2 or TRBV6-3 and TRBJ1-1, with D perhaps TRBD1 (5 bases). The CDR3: CASSFRGQNTEAFF. The CDR3 region has the DNA TGTGCCAGCAGTTTCCGGGGCCAAAACACTGAAGCTTTCTTT.